This record looks at one T cell receptor beta chain sequence and its context. Its antigen is unidentified. This sample is part of a study of T cell responses to AZD1222 COVID-19 vaccine. Across the study: Samples with a second dose at about 4 or about 12 weeks were pooled together. Study-wide results and limits: Targets within unmutated variant regions were reportedly found for nearly half of spike-specific TCRs. At 160-218 and 743-854, vaccine-associated CD4 TCRs were dominant, and they spanned spike.

The CDR3 extends over 12 amino acids. Germline values: CDR1 ENHRY, CDR2 SYGVKD. Trimming removed 4 bases from V and 4 bases from J, with 7 bases in between. The protocol was immunoSEQ multiplex PCR, while the TCRdb copy is restricted to in-frame clones and leaves out a portion. The sample includes approximately 160,000 clones, 90% of them seen just once. V and J are TRBV10-3 and TRBJ2-5; D remains unclear. The TCR comes from an adult in good health. The starting material was peripheral blood, obtained on day 0 of AZD1222 vaccination. The CDR3 spells CAISVVGETQYF. The DNA for the CDR3 is TGTGCCATCAGTGTAGTAGGAGAGACCCAGTACTTC.